A single sample gave rise to the 32 T cell receptor beta chains below, sequenced in a study of T cell responses to AZD1222 COVID-19 vaccine. Sequencing was performed with immunoSEQ multiplex PCR; in TCRdb, only in-frame clones are kept and a portion is missing. Of tens of thousands of clones listed, roughly 91% are singletons. This sample comprised peripheral blood, obtained on day 0 of MenACWY control vaccination. These receptors all stem from an adult in good health.

The rearrangement joins TRBV25-1 to TRBJ1-1; D call uncertain. Germline assignment: CDR1 MGHDK and CDR2 SYGVNS. This CDR3 is built from 14 residues. V shed 2 bases and J shed 3 bases, with 10 bases lying between them. The CDR3 coding sequence is TGTGCCAGCAGTGAAATGGAAATGGACACTGAAGCTTTCTTT. Its translation: CASSEMEMDTEAFF.

This clone was seen a single time. The chain has TRBV6-5 and TRBJ1-6; 9 bases align to TRBD1. The length of the CDR3 is 15 residues. V lost 6 bases to trimming and J lost 9 bases; unmatched junction nucleotides: 9. Germline CDR1 MNHEY, CDR2 SVGAGI. CDR3 coding DNA: TGTGCCAGCAGCCTCAGGGGGGACAGGGCTTCACCCCTCCACTTT. Its protein is CASSLRGDRASPLHF.

This sequence joins TRBV19 and TRBJ1-1; D gene unclear. Deletions cut 7 bases from V and 2 bases from J, with 11 bases between. From germline, CDR1 is LNHDA and CDR2 SQIVND (reference sequence). The CDR3 loop spans 13 amino acids. CDR3 sequence: CASNVGINTEAFF. CDR3 nucleotide sequence: TGTGCCAGTAATGTAGGGATAAACACTGAAGCTTTCTTT.

V is TRBV18 and J is TRBJ1-2; TRBD1 agrees at 7 bases. With V trimmed by 4 bases and J by 3 bases, 2 bases remained unmatched. The CDR3 runs 13 residues. Germline assignment: CDR1 KGHSH and CDR2 LQKENI. This chain's CDR3 is CASSHGQDYGYTF. As DNA, the CDR3 is TGTGCCAGCTCACATGGACAGGACTATGGCTACACCTTC. Full variable domain (remainder filled in from reference TRBV18 and TRBJ1-2): NAGVMQNPRHLVRRRGQEARLRCSPMKGHSHVYWYRQLPEEGLKFMVYLQKENIIDESGMPKERFSAEFPKEGPSILRIQQVVRGDSAAYFCASSHGQDYGYTFGSGTRLTVV.

The genes are TRBV7-9 and TRBJ1-4; tentative D call: TRBD1 (5 bases). The CDR3 runs 15 residues. Per the germline V gene, CDR1 is SEHNR and CDR2 is FQNEAQ (reference sequence). Trimming left V 1 base short and J 7 bases short, with 13 bases between. For the CDR3, the DNA is TGTGCCAGCAGCTTAGTGGGACCGAGGAGTGAAAAACTGTTTTTT. Translated, it gives CASSLVGPRSEKLFF.

This chain uses TRBV4-1 with TRBJ2-7; 8 nucleotides match TRBD1. The germline CDR1 and CDR2 sequences are MGHRA and YSYEKL. The V segment lost 1 base and the J segment 2 bases; nucleotides outside the gene matches: 4. This CDR3 comprises 15 residues. This CDR3 is CASSQGQGAAYEQYF. As DNA, the CDR3 is TGCGCCAGCAGCCAAGGGCAGGGGGCAGCCTACGAGCAGTACTTC.

The chain employs TRBV4-3 and TRBJ2-5, with a possible D match to TRBD1 (5 bases). CDR1 is LGHNA, CDR2 YSLEER, per germline. V lost 0 bases and J 5 bases, leaving 25 bases between the germline ends. The CDR3 totals 19 residues. Here the CDR3 DNA reads TGCGCCAGCAGCCAAGAAATCGATTGGCAGGGTTTTTTTCTGGAGACCCAGTACTTC. Its protein product is CASSQEIDWQGFFLETQYF.

This clone showed up just once. The CDR3 protein is CASSFPQGTKNIQYF. The DNA for the CDR3 is TGTGCCAGCAGTTTCCCACAGGGAACCAAAAACATTCAGTACTTC. The gene calls are TRBV28 and TRBJ2-4; possible D gene TRBD1, 6 bases. CDR3 length: 15 amino acids. Deletions cut 3 bases from V and 2 bases from J, with 11 bases between. Germline V gene lookup returns CDR1 MDHEN and CDR2 SYDVKM.

The V gene is TRBV5-5, the J gene TRBJ1-1; D not resolved. V shed 0 bases and J shed 5 bases, with 8 bases lying between them. The germline V gene has CDR1 SGHKS and CDR2 YYEKEE (reference sequence). The CDR3 has 13 amino acids. The CDR3: CASSLELETEAFF. The CDR3 region has the DNA TGTGCCAGCAGCTTGGAACTGGAGACTGAAGCTTTCTTT.

This chain uses TRBV3-1 (or the pseudogene TRBV3-2) with TRBJ1-3; D not certain. The germline V gene has CDR1 LGHDT and CDR2 YNNKEL (reference sequence). The CDR3 consists of 16 residues. V dropped 4 bases and J dropped 8 bases, with 21 bases sitting between them. Here the CDR3 reads CASSPRLLGGLDTIYF. The CDR3 coding sequence is TGTGCCAGCAGCCCCCGGCTTCTGGGAGGGCTGGACACCATATATTTT.

The chain employs TRBV6-2 or TRBV6-3 and TRBJ1-5; no clear D gene. This CDR3 is built from 14 residues. The V end was cut by 2 bases, the J end by 1 base, with 6 bases between. Per germline, CDR1 MNHEY and CDR2 SVGEGT. The CDR3 is CASSYGESNQPQHF. The CDR3 region has the DNA TGTGCCAGCAGTTACGGGGAGAGCAATCAGCCCCAGCATTTT.

This clone has a single count. The chain is built from TRBV19 and TRBJ2-1, with 11 bases that match TRBD2. This CDR3 has 17 amino acids. The trim removed 1 base at V and 8 bases at J, leaving 10 bases unmatched. In germline, CDR1 is LNHDA, CDR2 SQIVND (reference sequence). In DNA form, the CDR3 reads TGTGCCAGTAGTATAGGTAGCGGGGGGGCCATCATGGATGAGCAGTTCTTC. It codes for CASSIGSGGAIMDEQFF.

The V call is TRBV16, the J call TRBJ1-1, with no clear D. Per germline, CDR1 KGHSY and CDR2 FQNENV. The length of the CDR3 is 12 residues. The V end was cut by 5 bases, the J end by 11 bases, with 15 bases between. The chain's CDR3 is CASSSFEAGAFF. CDR3 nucleotides: TGTGCCAGCAGCTCCTTCGAGGCTGGGGCTTTCTTT.

The rearrangement uses TRBV3-1 (or the pseudogene TRBV3-2) and TRBJ1-1; no clear D. The CDR3 covers 14 residues. CDR1 is LGHDT and CDR2 is YNNKEL in the germline V gene (reference sequence). Trimming took 4 bases from V and 1 from J, leaving 10 bases between them. CDR3 nucleotides: TGTGCCAGCAGCCTAGGCAGTAAGAACACTGAAGCTTTCTTT. Its protein is CASSLGSKNTEAFF.

The chain links TRBV10-3 to TRBJ1-1; 9 nucleotides line up with TRBD1. This CDR3 spans 13 amino acids. J gave up 5 bases and V 5 bases, and 3 bases lay outside the gene matches. CDR1 is ENHRY, CDR2 SYGVKD, per germline. The CDR3 DNA sequence: TGTGCCATCAGTCTGGGACAGGGTACTGAAGCTTTCTTT. This translates into CAISLGQGTEAFF.

CDR3 DNA: TGCAGCGTTGAAGATGGGACAGCTGAAGCTTTCTTT. This codes for CSVEDGTAEAFF. The chain recombines TRBV29-1 with TRBJ1-1; TRBD1 matches 7 bases. With 0 bases clipped from V and 6 bases from J, the junction kept 1 base outside the gene matches. Germline assignment: CDR1 SQVTM and CDR2 ANQGSEA. This CDR3 spans 12 amino acids.

Only one count was recorded for this clone. The rearrangement joins TRBV20-1 to TRBJ1-5; D unclear. The V end was cut by 7 bases, the J end by 2 bases, with 6 bases between. From germline, CDR1 is DFQATT and CDR2 SNEGSKA (reference sequence). The CDR3 runs to 11 residues. The CDR3, as DNA: TGCAGTGTTGGGGGCAATCAGCCCCAGCATTTT. It is translated as CSVGGNQPQHF.

This clone ranks as medium-sized. This chain uses TRBV11-2 with TRBJ1-3; D uncertain. The CDR3 runs 14 residues. Germline CDR1 SGHAT, CDR2 FQNNGV. The V end was cut by 4 bases, the J end by 0 bases, with 7 bases between. CDR3 nucleotides: TGTGCCAGCAGCTCAGGACTCTCTGGAAACACCATATATTTT. The encoded protein is CASSSGLSGNTIYF.

This sequence joins TRBV6-6 and TRBJ2-7, with D perhaps given as TRBD1 or TRBD2 (6 bases each). The CDR3 covers 16 residues. CDR1 is MNHNY, CDR2 SVGAGI, per germline (reference sequence). V gave up 5 bases and J gave up 4 bases, with 21 bases separating them. The CDR3 here is CASSGARGANRYEQYF. For the CDR3, the DNA is TGTGCCAGCAGTGGCGCAAGGGGGGCGAATAGGTACGAGCAGTACTTC.

CDR3 amino acids: CASSMDRTYEQYF. CDR3 DNA: TGTGCCAGTAGTATGGACCGGACCTACGAGCAGTACTTC. V usage is TRBV19 and J usage is TRBJ2-7; D remains unclear. This CDR3 is built from 13 residues. Trimming stripped 3 bases from V and 2 bases from J, with 8 bases between. Germline V lookup: CDR1 LNHDA, CDR2 SQIVND (reference sequence).

This clone was observed a handful of times. The chain is built from TRBV29-1 and TRBJ1-5; D may be TRBD1 (5 bases). Trimming cost V 4 bases and J 4 bases, with 14 bases left between them. Looked up from germline, CDR1 is SQVTM and CDR2 is ANQGSEA. The length of the CDR3 is 14 residues. This CDR3 reads CSVVGTDPNQPQHF. In DNA form, the CDR3 reads TGCAGCGTTGTCGGGACCGATCCTAATCAGCCCCAGCATTTT.

This chain uses TRBV19 with TRBJ2-2; 8 bases are shared with TRBD1. The CDR3 has 16 amino acids. V was pared by 3 bases and J by 2 bases, with 5 bases of the junction left unmatched. Germline V CDR1 and CDR2: LNHDA, SQIVND (reference sequence). The CDR3 sequence is CASSIWTGLNTGELFF. The CDR3 bases are TGTGCCAGTAGTATTTGGACAGGGCTAAACACCGGGGAGCTGTTTTTT.

The chain employs TRBV3-1 (or the pseudogene TRBV3-2) and TRBJ2-7; TRBD2 is a possible D gene (5 bases). Germline V gene lookup returns CDR1 LGHDT and CDR2 YNNKEL (reference sequence). The CDR3 is made up of 15 amino acids. Trimming cost V 0 bases and J 2 bases, with 11 bases left between them. The CDR3 DNA reads as TGTGCCAGCAGCCAAGATTCCCGGGGAACCTACGAGCAGTACTTC. Protein: CASSQDSRGTYEQYF.

The chain joins TRBV20-1 to TRBJ2-5; D might be TRBD2 (5 bases). The CDR3 runs 10 residues. V lost 7 bases and J lost 3, with 6 bases in between. Per germline, CDR1 DFQATT and CDR2 SNEGSKA (reference sequence). CDR3 sequence reads: CSGRKETQYF. The CDR3 DNA reads as TGCAGTGGGAGGAAAGAGACCCAGTACTTC.

This rearrangement joins TRBV6-5 to TRBJ2-5; D possibly uses TRBD1 or TRBD2 (6 bases each). The CDR3 consists of 15 residues. From germline, CDR1 is MNHEY and CDR2 SVGAGI. V was shortened by 4 bases and J by 1 base, with 13 bases between the two germline ends. CDR3 bases: TGTGCCAGCAGTTCCCTAGGGGGGCCCCAAGAGACCCAGTACTTC. Its translation is CASSSLGGPQETQYF.

The V gene is TRBV3-1 (or the pseudogene TRBV3-2), the J gene TRBJ1-2; D not resolved. Trimming took off 0 bases at V and 4 bases at J, with 6 bases between the two ends. The CDR3 runs 13 residues. CDR1 and CDR2 from the germline V gene are LGHDT and YNNKEL (reference sequence). This CDR3 is CASSQDGIYGYTF. The CDR3 nucleotides are TGTGCCAGCAGCCAAGACGGGATCTATGGCTACACCTTC.

The chain is built from TRBV12-5 and TRBJ2-1; 14 bases fit TRBD2. The CDR3 has 22 residues. Germline V CDR1 and CDR2: LGHNT, FRNRAP. V was pared by 2 bases and J by 2 bases, with 17 bases of the junction left unmatched. This CDR3 reads CASGLRPSFLTSGGEAYNEQFF. The CDR3 region has the DNA TGTGCTAGTGGTTTGCGCCCCTCCTTTCTGACTAGCGGGGGGGAAGCCTACAATGAGCAGTTCTTC.

This chain connects TRBV7-2 to TRBJ2-7; 7 bases fit TRBD1. Per the germline V gene, CDR1 is SGHTA and CDR2 is FQGNSA. J was trimmed by 5 bases and V by 1 base; bases with no gene match: 11. The CDR3 totals 16 residues. CDR3 sequence (DNA): TGTGCCAGCAGCTTAGTAGTGATGACAGGGTCCCACGAGCAGTACTTC. It codes for CASSLVVMTGSHEQYF.

The chain links TRBV6-2 or TRBV6-3 to TRBJ1-3; no clear D. CDR3 size: 16 residues. Looked up from germline, CDR1 is MNHEY and CDR2 is SVGEGT. The V gene lost 7 bases and the J gene lost 0 bases, with 16 bases spanning the gap. CDR3 region: CASTPLEASSGNTIYF. As DNA, the CDR3 is TGTGCCAGCACCCCACTGGAGGCCAGCTCTGGAAACACCATATATTTT.

The rearrangement links TRBV11-2 to TRBJ1-4; TRBD1 aligns across 9 bases. Per the germline V gene, CDR1 is SGHAT and CDR2 is FQNNGV. The CDR3 length is 15 residues. The V gene end was trimmed by 5 bases and the J gene end by 8 bases; junction bases not matched to a gene: 9. Here the CDR3 DNA reads TGTGCCAGCAGCGGTGGGACAGGGCGTCAAGAAAAACTGTTTTTT. Its translation: CASSGGTGRQEKLFF.

The genes are TRBV6-5 and TRBJ1-2; no reliable D call. With 6 bases removed from V and 10 bases from J, the gap between germline ends came to 18 bases. Germline CDR1 and CDR2: MNHEY and SVGAGI. The CDR3 extends over 13 amino acids. The CDR3 protein is CASSPPASSAYTF. CDR3 DNA sequence: TGTGCCAGCAGCCCCCCTGCCAGTAGTGCCTACACCTTC.

The chain has TRBV6-6 and TRBJ1-1; weak D call: TRBD1 (5 bases). The V and J ends lost 6 bases and 0 bases respectively, with 17 bases between them. The CDR3 covers 16 residues. The germline V gene encodes CDR1 MNHNY and CDR2 SVGAGI (reference sequence). The CDR3 DNA sequence: TGTGCCAGCAGAGCCGGGACGAAAGGACTGAACACTGAAGCTTTCTTT. It codes for CASRAGTKGLNTEAFF.